The entry below describes one TCR beta chain. Its antigen remains unidentified. CDR3 length: 13 amino acids. Trimming shortened V by 4 bases and J by 7 bases, and 14 bases separated the two germline ends. Germline CDR1 SGHNT, CDR2 YENEEA. This sample was included in a study of T-cell memory formation after mild COVID-19. Notes on the study in general: The authors left the SARS-CoV-2 specificity of second-wave clones peaking on day 37 unconfirmed. A second wave expanding day 15 to 37 was CD4+-biased; contracting clones were balanced. Contracting CD8+ clones were enriched in EMRA, CD4+ mainly in CM and EM.

UMIs and sample barcodes were carried by the TCR alpha and TCR beta cDNA libraries that 5'RACE produced using constant-segment primers. TCRdb re-derived calls from the 5' RACE reads in MiXCR, one entry per CDR3 protein. The table lists 40,000 to 60,000 distinct CDR3 sequences, 9.3% of them singletons, with 12% in the top ten. The source material was PBMCs or a T cell subset sorted from them (not recorded which). The receptor comes from an adult woman who had mild COVID-19 (a few samples of this study predate the infection). Cell type and time point are not known. J is TRBJ2-7 and V is TRBV11-3; TRBD2 is a possible D gene (5 bases). CDR3 DNA: TGTGCCAGCAGCTCCCCTAGGACTTGGGAGCAGTACTTC. It translates to CASSSPRTWEQYF.